This TCR beta chain was retrieved from a study of TIL therapy for anti-PD-1-resistant metastatic lung cancer. Per the germline V gene, CDR1 is GTSNPN and CDR2 is SVGIG (reference sequence). The CDR3 covers 13 residues. Deletions cut 4 bases from V and 7 bases from J, with 17 bases between. Time point reported: pre-treatment sample, taken before nivolumab and TIL therapy. This was the immunoSEQ v3 assay. Assay used: immunoSEQ multiplex PCR; TCRdb lists only in-frame clones, some missing. This sample carries more than 45,000 clones, roughly 84% of them seen once, and the ten largest clones take just over 2.5%. Overall study findings and caveats: Infused TIL clonotypes partially replaced the baseline blood repertoire, then decayed over months.

For this clone: The antigen is unknown.

Specimen: blood, collected at baseline. The sequence was obtained from a person aged 25 to 80 with non-small cell lung cancer. V and J are TRBV30 and TRBJ2-7, with D perhaps assigned TRBD1 or TRBD2 (5 bases each). CDR3 protein: CAWTGTEAWEQYF. The CDR3 DNA reads as TGTGCCTGGACCGGGACGGAGGCCTGGGAGCAGTACTTC.